The rows below give T cell receptor beta chains drawn from one sample of a study of blood T cells in healthy people across ages. Each CDR3 protein is one row after TCRdb ran MiXCR on the 5' RACE reads. The data hold hundreds of thousands of distinct CDR3 sequences, with less than 45% observed a single time. The source material was blood. The source of these receptors is a man older than 75 in good health. CDR3s include the opening cysteine and the closing phenylalanine or tryptophan. D genes are given only for firm matches. Only part of the rows carry a size: once, few, many, or a class if the clone is expanded.

size	J	length	V	D	CDR3	DNA
-	TRBJ1-1	13	TRBV21-1	-	CASSWDGTGVTFF	TGTGCCAGCAGCTGGGACGGGACAGGGGTAACTTTCTTT
few	TRBJ1-1	13	TRBV20-1	-	CSARGQVNTEAFF	TGCAGTGCTAGAGGCCAGGTAAACACTGAAGCTTTCTTT
-	TRBJ2-7	16	TRBV28	-	CASSLFGSGGSYEQYF	TGTGCCAGCAGTTTATTCGGCAGTGGAGGCTCCTACGAGCAGTACTTC
-	TRBJ2-3	16	TRBV11-1	TRBD2	CASSPGLGTSGDTQYF	TGTGCCAGCAGCCCGGGGCTCGGGACTAGCGGAGATACGCAGTATTTT
once	TRBJ1-5	15	TRBV2	TRBD1	CASRETGSSNQPQHF	TGTGCCAGCAGGGAGACAGGGTCTAGCAATCAGCCCCAGCATTTT
many	TRBJ2-1	8	TRBV29-1	-	CSEGEQFF	TGCAGCGAGGGTGAGCAGTTCTTC
many	TRBJ2-5	12	TRBV29-1	TRBD2	CSVGTSGVTQYF	TGCAGCGTTGGGACTAGCGGGGTGACCCAGTACTTC
-	TRBJ2-5	17	TRBV4-2	TRBD2	CASSQVYASGIQETQYF	TGTGCCAGCAGCCAAGTGTACGCTAGCGGGATCCAAGAGACCCAGTACTTC
-	TRBJ2-2	16	TRBV12-3/TRBV12-4	-	CASSLSPGRYTGELFF	TGTGCCAGCAGTTTAAGCCCGGGACGGTACACCGGGGAGCTGTTTTTT
-	TRBJ2-5	15	TRBV2	TRBD1	CASSDGQGAFETQYF	TGTGCCAGCAGTGACGGACAGGGGGCGTTTGAGACCCAGTACTTC
-	TRBJ2-7	13	TRBV5-1	-	CASSPDGINEQYF	TGCGCCAGCAGCCCGGACGGAATAAACGAGCAGTACTTC
few	TRBJ2-7	16	TRBV6-5	TRBD2	CASSYPLAGVTYEQYF	TGTGCCAGCAGTTACCCTCTAGCGGGTGTTACCTACGAGCAGTACTTC
few	TRBJ2-6	15	TRBV3-1	-	CASSPYGAGANVLTF	TGTGCCAGCAGCCCCTACGGGGCGGGGGCCAACGTCCTGACTTTC
many	TRBJ1-2	15	TRBV4-3	-	CASSQDDGGQDGYTF	TGCGCCAGCAGCCAAGATGACGGGGGGCAAGACGGCTACACCTTC
few	TRBJ2-3	13	TRBV25-1	-	CASSAGAVDTQYF	TGTGCCAGCAGTGCCGGGGCCGTAGATACGCAGTATTTT
-	TRBJ2-2	15	TRBV3-1	-	CASSQRGGYTGELFF	TGTGCCAGCAGCCAACGTGGGGGATACACCGGGGAGCTGTTTTTT
few	TRBJ2-1	15	TRBV7-6	-	CASSSRQALYNEQFF	TGTGCCAGCAGCTCTAGACAGGCGCTCTACAATGAGCAGTTCTTC
few	TRBJ1-1	16	TRBV3-1	TRBD1	CASSRLTGSNPTEAFF	TGTGCCAGCAGCCGATTGACAGGGAGTAATCCCACTGAAGCTTTCTTT
few	TRBJ2-4	14	TRBV5-1	-	CASSRPGGENIQYF	TGCGCCAGCAGCAGACCAGGGGGGGAAAACATTCAGTACTTC
-	TRBJ1-4	14	TRBV7-2	TRBD1	CASRTGVANEKLFF	TGTGCCAGCAGAACAGGGGTGGCTAATGAAAAACTGTTTTTT
few	TRBJ2-1	12	TRBV6-2/TRBV6-3	-	CASSEVGYEQFF	TGTGCCAGCAGTGAGGTGGGGTATGAGCAGTTCTTC
-	TRBJ2-5	15	TRBV27	-	CASSLSFGYQETQYF	TGTGCCAGCAGTTTGAGTTTCGGGTATCAAGAGACCCAGTACTTC